This T cell receptor beta chain was found in a study of CD8 T cells in ankylosing spondylitis. Each CDR3 protein gets one entry after TCRdb re-called the 5' RACE reads with MiXCR. In the table there are roughly 200,000 distinct CDR3 sequences, more than 25% of which are singletons. This clonotype was picked up many times. Germline V CDR1 and CDR2: KGHSH, LQKENI. Losses at the gene ends were 0 bases for V and 7 bases for J; bases not matched to a gene: 5. This CDR3 contains 16 residues. The chain is built from TRBV18 and TRBJ2-3, with 12 bases lining up with TRBD2. This TCR derives from a male donor with ankylosing spondylitis or in good health (not recorded which). The specimen was blood, either unsorted or a sorted T cell fraction (not recorded which). As DNA, the CDR3 is TGTGCCAGCTCACCACCGTCCCTAGCGGGAGGGAATACGCAGTATTTT. Amino acids: CASSPPSLAGGNTQYF.